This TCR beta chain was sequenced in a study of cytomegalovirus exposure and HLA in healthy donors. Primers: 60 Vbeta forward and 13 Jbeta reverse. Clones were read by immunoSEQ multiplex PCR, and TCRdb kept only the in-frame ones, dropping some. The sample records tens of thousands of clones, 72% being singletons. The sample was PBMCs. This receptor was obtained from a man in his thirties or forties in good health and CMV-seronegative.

The CDR3 region is CASSPSGRAGLQETQYF. The CDR3 nucleotides are TGTGCCAGCAGCCCCAGCGGGAGGGCCGGATTACAAGAGACCCAGTACTTC. The V gene is TRBV7-9, the J gene TRBJ2-5, with TRBD2 identical over 10 bases. CDR3 length: 17 residues. Losses at the gene ends were 5 bases for V and 2 bases for J; bases not matched to a gene: 11. Germline CDR1 is SEHNR and CDR2 is FQNEAQ (reference sequence).